These 5 T cell receptor beta chains originate from one sample sequenced in a study of OX40 agonist ivuxolimab in advanced cancers. This table comes from immunoSEQ multiplex PCR, and its TCRdb copy is limited to in-frame clones, with some not included. The sample records fewer than 85,000 clones, about 89% being singletons. This material consisted of CD4+ or CD8+ T cells sorted from blood, taken in a trial of the OX40 agonist ivuxolimab. The receptors stem from an adult with an advanced solid tumor such as melanoma, head and neck, liver or kidney cancer.

The genes are TRBV28 and TRBJ1-2; 8 bases align to TRBD1. J lost 7 bases, V lost 8 bases, and 9 bases had no gene match. The V gene's germline CDR1 is MDHEN and CDR2 SYDVKM. The CDR3 extends over 13 amino acids. CDR3 sequence (DNA): TGTGCCAGCGCCACAGGGGGTCGGGTTGGCTACACCTTC. Amino acid sequence: CASATGGRVGYTF.

The chain links TRBV7-9 to TRBJ2-7; D may match TRBD1 or TRBD2 (6 bases each). The V gene lost 4 bases and the J gene lost 4 bases, with 11 bases spanning the gap. The CDR3 runs to 13 residues. Germline-derived CDR1 and CDR2 are SEHNR and FQNEAQ (reference sequence). The CDR3 here is CASSSTGRYEQYF. In DNA, the CDR3 is TGTGCCAGCAGCTCTACAGGGAGGTACGAGCAGTACTTC.

The genes are TRBV20-1 and TRBJ1-1, with D uncertain. This CDR3 has 11 amino acids. Deletions cut 3 bases from V and 10 bases from J, with 12 bases between. The V gene's germline CDR1 is DFQATT and CDR2 SNEGSKA (reference sequence). CDR3 bases: TGCAGTGCTAGTTATCTCCTCGGAGCTTTCTTT. Translated: CSASYLLGAFF.

The rearrangement links TRBV28 to TRBJ2-3, with D possibly TRBD2 on 5 matching bases. V lost 8 bases, J lost 6 bases, and 9 bases lay in between. The CDR3 is made up of 11 amino acids. Germline CDR1 is MDHEN and CDR2 is SYDVKM. Here the CDR3 reads CASEGVDTQYF. CDR3 coding DNA: TGTGCCAGCGAGGGAGTGGATACGCAGTATTTT.

The genes are TRBV19 and TRBJ1-2; D uncertain. The CDR3 consists of 17 residues. V dropped 7 bases and J dropped 0 bases, with 21 bases sitting between them. CDR1 is LNHDA, CDR2 SQIVND, per germline (reference sequence). The CDR3 nucleotides are TGTGCCAGTAAGGCTCTGGGAGGGATAATCCCTAACTATGGCTACACCTTC. It specifies CASKALGGIIPNYGYTF.